This TCR beta chain is drawn from a study of blood T cell repertoires in COVID-19. Germline CDR1 reads SQVTM; CDR2 reads ANQGSEA. V lost 5 bases, J lost 0 bases, and 14 bases lay in between. The CDR3 runs 15 residues. Here immunoSEQ multiplex PCR was the method, and the copy in TCRdb shows in-frame clones only, minus some. Among fewer than 200,000 clones listed, 75% to 95% were seen once. The TCR was taken from a man aged 50 or older with acute or convalescent COVID-19. The sequencing input was peripheral blood. The rearrangement joins TRBV29-1 to TRBJ1-3, with D maybe TRBD1 (6 bases). CDR3 amino acids: CSVLKTGPSGNTIYF. In DNA form, the CDR3 reads TGCAGCGTTCTTAAGACAGGTCCCTCTGGAAACACCATATATTTT.